This T cell receptor beta chain originates from a study of T-cell memory formation after mild COVID-19 (dated by TCRdb to the early 2020s). Study-level background: TCR sequence clusters from the two donors were largely donor specific. Longitudinal TCRalpha and TCRbeta repertoire sequencing tracked T-cell clones expanding and contracting after mild COVID-19 in a couple of donors. Two young, previously healthy adult volunteers, one female and one male, were included in the cohort. Study-level results and caveats: SARS-CoV-2 specificity was not confirmed for the second-wave clones peaking on day 37. Only a couple of mild cases were covered in the study, and larger cohorts including severe cases with pre-infection samples were considered necessary. From day 15 to 85, contracting clones showed balanced CD4/CD8 phenotypes, whereas a second wave of clones that expanded from day 15 to 37 leaned towards CD4+. Contracting CD4+ clones were found mainly in CM and EM memory subsets, while CD8+ clones were enriched in EMRA. The detection of some responding clones in pre-infection memory suggests that pre-existing cross-reactive memory T cells joined the SARS-CoV-2 response.

About this clonotype itself: Its antigen remains unidentified. No base-level quality is on record; no much larger clone is a single base apart.

The reads were generated on an Illumina NovaSeq 6000. cDNA libraries for TCRalpha and TCRbeta were prepared by 5'RACE using constant-segment primers, with sample barcodes and unique molecular identifiers added. RNA was extracted from every sample with Trizol reagent. The libraries were amplified in two PCR steps, and the second step added a second sample barcode and Illumina TruSeq adapters. Sequencing of libraries was performed on an Illumina NovaSeq with 2 x 150 bp paired-end reads. As for how the authors treated the data: The reads were demultiplexed and collapsed into UMI-guided consensus sequences using migec v1.2.7. Using mixcr v2.1.11, the UMI consensuses were aligned to TRA and TRB V and J templates and assembled into clonotypes. A clonotype was counted as expanded or contracted only if both edgeR and NoisET called the change significant, with noise models trained on biological replicates. For edgeR calls, the thresholds were a false discovery rate-adjusted p below 0.01 and a log2 fold-change of 1. As an exploratory analysis of dynamics, PCA with hierarchical clustering was applied to max-normalized trajectories of the 1000 most abundant clonotypes. Separately sequenced CD4+ and CD8+ repertoires were used to assign the CD4 or CD8 phenotype of responding clones. The public sequencing data were trimmed at Q25 with fastp and processed into clonotypes with MiXCR by TCRdb, which kept only in-frame beta chains. Rows with one shared CDR3 protein collapse into an entry with the most common genes and DNA. What appears here as the V and J calls and clone size reflects TCRdb's work, not the paper's. Counted in this sample were about 470,000 distinct CDR3 sequences; approximately 23% of them appeared once. The leading ten clones occupy around 12% of the sample.

The CDR3 holds 13 amino acids from the cysteine to the phenylalanine. Only the CDR3 region is kept as DNA, spanning 39 bases read in frame from base 1. CDR1 is given as SGHVS and CDR2 as FNYEAQ, both from the germline V gene. A distance of 18 bases separates the germline ends of V and J, which lose 11 bases and 5 bases respectively. Ficoll-Paque density gradient centrifugation was used to isolate PBMCs. In this chain, TRBV7-6 is recombined with TRBJ1-1, with TRBD1 perhaps the D gene, on 5 matching bases. This receptor was obtained from an adult woman who had mild COVID-19 (a few samples of this study predate the infection). The sample titles of this study are shuffled in the database, so cell type and time point are left out; the donor was told from shared clones. Material: PBMCs or a T cell subset sorted from them (not recorded which). The CDR3 protein sequence reads: CAVQGLGATEAFF. In nucleotides, the sequence is TGTGCCGTTCAAGGTCTTGGGGCGACTGAAGCTTTCTTT.